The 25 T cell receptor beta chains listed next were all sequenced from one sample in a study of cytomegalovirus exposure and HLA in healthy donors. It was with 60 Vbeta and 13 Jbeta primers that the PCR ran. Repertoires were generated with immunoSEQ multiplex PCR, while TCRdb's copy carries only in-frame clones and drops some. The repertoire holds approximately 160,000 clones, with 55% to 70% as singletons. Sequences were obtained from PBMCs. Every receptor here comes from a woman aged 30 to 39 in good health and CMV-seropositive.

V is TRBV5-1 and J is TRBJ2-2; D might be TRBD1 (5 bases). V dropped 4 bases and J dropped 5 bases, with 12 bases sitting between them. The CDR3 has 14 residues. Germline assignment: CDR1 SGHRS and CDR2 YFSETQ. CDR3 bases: TGCGCCAGCAGCGATGCAGGGTGGACCGGGGAGCTGTTTTTT. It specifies CASSDAGWTGELFF.

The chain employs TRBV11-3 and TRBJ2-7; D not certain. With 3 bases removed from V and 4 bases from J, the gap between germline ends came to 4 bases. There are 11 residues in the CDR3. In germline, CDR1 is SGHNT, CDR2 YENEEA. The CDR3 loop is CASSFSYEQYF. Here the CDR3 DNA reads TGTGCCAGCAGCTTTAGTTACGAGCAGTACTTC.

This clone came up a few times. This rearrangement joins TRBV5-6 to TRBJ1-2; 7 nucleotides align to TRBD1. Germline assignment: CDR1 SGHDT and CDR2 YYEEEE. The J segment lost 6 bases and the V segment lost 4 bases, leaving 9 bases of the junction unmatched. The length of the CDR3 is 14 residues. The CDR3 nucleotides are TGTGCCAGCAGCCAAAACCCCCAGGGGGATGGCTACACCTTC. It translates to CASSQNPQGDGYTF.

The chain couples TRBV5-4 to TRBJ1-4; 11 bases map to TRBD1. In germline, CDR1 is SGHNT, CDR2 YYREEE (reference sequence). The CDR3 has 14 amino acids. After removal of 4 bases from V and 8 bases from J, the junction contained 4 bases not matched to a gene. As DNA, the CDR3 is TGTGCCAGCAGCGAGGACAGGGGGCGGGAAAAACTGTTTTTT. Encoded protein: CASSEDRGREKLFF.

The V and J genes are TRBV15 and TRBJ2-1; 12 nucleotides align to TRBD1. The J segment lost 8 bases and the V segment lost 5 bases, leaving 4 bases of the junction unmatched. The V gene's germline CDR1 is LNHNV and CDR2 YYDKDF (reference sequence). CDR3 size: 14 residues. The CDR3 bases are TGTGCCACCAGCGAGGGACAGGGGGCTGATGAGCAGTTCTTC. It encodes CATSEGQGADEQFF.

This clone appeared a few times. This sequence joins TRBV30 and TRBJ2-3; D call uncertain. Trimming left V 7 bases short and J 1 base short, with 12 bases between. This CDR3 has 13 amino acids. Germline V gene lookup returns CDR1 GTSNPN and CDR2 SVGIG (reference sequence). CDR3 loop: CAYYGAGTDTQYF. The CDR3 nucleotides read TGTGCCTACTACGGAGCTGGCACAGATACGCAGTATTTT.

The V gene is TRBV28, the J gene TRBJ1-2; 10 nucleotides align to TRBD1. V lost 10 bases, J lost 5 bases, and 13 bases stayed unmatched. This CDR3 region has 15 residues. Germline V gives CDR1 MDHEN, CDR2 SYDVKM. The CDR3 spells CATMTGGLSNYGYTF. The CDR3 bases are TGTGCCACCATGACAGGGGGCCTAAGTAATTATGGCTACACCTTC.

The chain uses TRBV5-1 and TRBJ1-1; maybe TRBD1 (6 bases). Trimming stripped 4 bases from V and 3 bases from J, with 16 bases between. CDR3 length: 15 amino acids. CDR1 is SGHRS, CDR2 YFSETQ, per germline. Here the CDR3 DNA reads TGCGCCAGCAGCAGCTACAGGGCGTGGGACACTGAAGCTTTCTTT. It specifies CASSSYRAWDTEAFF.

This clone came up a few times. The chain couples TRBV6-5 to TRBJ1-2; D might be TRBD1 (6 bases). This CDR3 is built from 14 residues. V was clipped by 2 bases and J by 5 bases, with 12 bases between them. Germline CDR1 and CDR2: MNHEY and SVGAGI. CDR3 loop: CASSYGGSSYGYTF. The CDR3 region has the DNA TGTGCCAGCAGTTACGGGGGCAGCTCATATGGCTACACCTTC.

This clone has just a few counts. CDR3 bases: TGCAGCGTTGATCCCAGGGTAGAACAAGAAGCTTTCTTT. Protein sequence: CSVDPRVEQEAFF. The chain combines TRBV29-1 with TRBJ1-1, with a weak D call TRBD1 (5 bases). There are 13 residues in the CDR3. Germline CDR1 and CDR2: SQVTM and ANQGSEA. V was clipped by 3 bases and J by 8 bases, with 16 bases between them.

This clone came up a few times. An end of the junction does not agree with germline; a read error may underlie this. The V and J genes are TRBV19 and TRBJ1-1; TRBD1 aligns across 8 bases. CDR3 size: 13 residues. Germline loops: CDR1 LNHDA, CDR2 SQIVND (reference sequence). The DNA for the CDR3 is TGTGCCAGTAGTAGAGGTCCGGGACAGGCGTTTCTCTTT. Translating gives CASSRGPGQAFLF.

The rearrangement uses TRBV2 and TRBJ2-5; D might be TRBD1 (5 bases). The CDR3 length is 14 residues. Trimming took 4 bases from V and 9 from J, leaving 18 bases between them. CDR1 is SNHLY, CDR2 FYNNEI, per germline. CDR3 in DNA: TGTGCCAGCAGTGCACGAACCCTGGGGCTGTCCCAGTACTTC. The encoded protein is CASSARTLGLSQYF.

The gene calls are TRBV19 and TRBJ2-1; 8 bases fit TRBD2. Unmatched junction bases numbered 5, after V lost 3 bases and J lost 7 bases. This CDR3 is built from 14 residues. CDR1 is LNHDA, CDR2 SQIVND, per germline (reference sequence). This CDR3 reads CASSISGGRNEQFF. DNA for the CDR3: TGTGCCAGTAGTATCTCGGGGGGGCGAAATGAGCAGTTCTTC.

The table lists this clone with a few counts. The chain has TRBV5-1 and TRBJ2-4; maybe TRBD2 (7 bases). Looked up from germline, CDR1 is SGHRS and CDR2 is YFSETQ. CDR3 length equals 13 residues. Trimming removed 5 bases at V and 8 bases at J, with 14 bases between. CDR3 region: CASRLEGGDIQYF. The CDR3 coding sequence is TGCGCCAGCAGACTGGAGGGGGGGGACATTCAGTACTTC. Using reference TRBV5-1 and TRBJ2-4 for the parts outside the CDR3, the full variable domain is KAGVTQTPRYLIKTRGQQVTLSCSPISGHRSVSWYQQTPGQGLQFLFEYFSETQRNKGNFPGRFSGRQFSNSRSEMNVSTLELGDSALYLCASRLEGGDIQYFGAGTRLSVL.

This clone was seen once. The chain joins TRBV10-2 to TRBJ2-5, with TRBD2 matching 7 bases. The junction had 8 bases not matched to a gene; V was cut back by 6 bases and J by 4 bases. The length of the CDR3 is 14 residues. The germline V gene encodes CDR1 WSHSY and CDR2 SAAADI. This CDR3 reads CASRLGGFRETQYF. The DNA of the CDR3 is TGCGCCAGCAGGCTGGGAGGGTTTAGAGAGACCCAGTACTTC.

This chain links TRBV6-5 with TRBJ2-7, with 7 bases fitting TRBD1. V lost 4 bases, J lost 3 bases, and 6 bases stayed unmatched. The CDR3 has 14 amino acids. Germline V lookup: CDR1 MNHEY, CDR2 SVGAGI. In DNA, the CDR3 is TGTGCCAGCAGTTCCCACAGGGGCGTCTACGAGCAGTACTTC. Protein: CASSSHRGVYEQYF.

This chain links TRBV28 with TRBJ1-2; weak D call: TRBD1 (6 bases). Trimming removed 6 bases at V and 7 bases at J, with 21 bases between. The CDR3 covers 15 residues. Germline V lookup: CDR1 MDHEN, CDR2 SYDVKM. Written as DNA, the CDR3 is TGTGCCAGCAGGTCCAACGGACAGTTCAAGGCTGGCTACACCTTC. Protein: CASRSNGQFKAGYTF.

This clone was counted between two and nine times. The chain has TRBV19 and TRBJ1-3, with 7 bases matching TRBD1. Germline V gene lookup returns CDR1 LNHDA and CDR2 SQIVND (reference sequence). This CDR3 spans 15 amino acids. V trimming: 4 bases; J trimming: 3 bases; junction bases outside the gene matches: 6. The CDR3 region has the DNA TGTGCCAGTAGTACGCAACAGGGGTTTGGAAACACCATATATTTT. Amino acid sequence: CASSTQQGFGNTIYF.

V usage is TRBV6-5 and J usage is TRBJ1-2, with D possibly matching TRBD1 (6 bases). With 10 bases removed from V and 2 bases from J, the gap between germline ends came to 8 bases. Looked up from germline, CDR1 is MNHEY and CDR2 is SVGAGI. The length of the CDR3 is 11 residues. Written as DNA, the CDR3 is TGTGCCACCGGACAGAACTATGGCTACACCTTC. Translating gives CATGQNYGYTF.

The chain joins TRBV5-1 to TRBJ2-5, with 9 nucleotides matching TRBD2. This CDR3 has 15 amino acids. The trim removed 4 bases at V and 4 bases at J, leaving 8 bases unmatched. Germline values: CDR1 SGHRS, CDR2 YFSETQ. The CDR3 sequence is CASSRGRGIVETQYF. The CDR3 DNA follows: TGCGCCAGCAGCCGCGGGAGGGGAATAGTAGAGACCCAGTACTTC.

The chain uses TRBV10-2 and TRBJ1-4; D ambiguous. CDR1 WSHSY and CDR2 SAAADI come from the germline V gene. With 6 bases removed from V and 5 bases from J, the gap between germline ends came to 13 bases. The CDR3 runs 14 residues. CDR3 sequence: CASSALGGNEKLFF. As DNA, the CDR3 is TGCGCCAGCAGCGCCCTCGGCGGAAATGAAAAACTGTTTTTT.

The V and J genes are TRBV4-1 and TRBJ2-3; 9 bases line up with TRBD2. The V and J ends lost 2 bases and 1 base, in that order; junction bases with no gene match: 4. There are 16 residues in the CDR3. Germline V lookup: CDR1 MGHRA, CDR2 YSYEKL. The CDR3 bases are TGCGCCAGCAGCCAACCGTTAGCGGGGGGCACAGATACGCAGTATTTT. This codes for CASSQPLAGGTDTQYF.

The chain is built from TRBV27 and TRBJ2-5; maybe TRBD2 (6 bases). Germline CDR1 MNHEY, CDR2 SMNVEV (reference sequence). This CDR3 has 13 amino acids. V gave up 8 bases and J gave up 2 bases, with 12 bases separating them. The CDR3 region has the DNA TGTGCCAGCTCCCCGGGGGTTCAAGAGACCCAGTACTTC. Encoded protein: CASSPGVQETQYF.

CDR3 nucleotide sequence: TGTGCCAGCAGTTACTCTGAGGGGGAGGGGTATGGCTACACCTTC. Protein product: CASSYSEGEGYGYTF. The chain combines TRBV6-5 with TRBJ1-2; maybe TRBD1 (6 bases). This CDR3 is 15 amino acids long. Between the trimmed V and J ends, which lost 0 bases and 5 bases, there was a span of 13 bases. CDR1 and CDR2 from the germline V gene are MNHEY and SVGAGI.

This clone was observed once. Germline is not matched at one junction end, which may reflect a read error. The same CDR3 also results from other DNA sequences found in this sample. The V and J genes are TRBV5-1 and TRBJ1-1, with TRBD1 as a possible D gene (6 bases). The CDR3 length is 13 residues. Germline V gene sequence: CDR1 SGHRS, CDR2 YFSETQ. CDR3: CASRQTGNTEAFF. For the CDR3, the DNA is TGCGCCAGCAGACAAACAGGGAACACTGAGGCTTTCTTT.